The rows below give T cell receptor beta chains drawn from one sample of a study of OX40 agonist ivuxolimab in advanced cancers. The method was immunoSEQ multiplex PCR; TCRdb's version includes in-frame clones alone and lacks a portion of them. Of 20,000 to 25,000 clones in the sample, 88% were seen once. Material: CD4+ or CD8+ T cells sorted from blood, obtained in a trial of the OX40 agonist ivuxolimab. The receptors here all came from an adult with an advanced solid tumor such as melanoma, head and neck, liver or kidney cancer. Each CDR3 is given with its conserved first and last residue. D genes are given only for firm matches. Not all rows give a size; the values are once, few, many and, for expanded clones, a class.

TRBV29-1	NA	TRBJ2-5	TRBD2	TGCAGCGTTGAAGATCCTAACGGGGGGTCGGAGGAGACCCAGTACTTC	CSVEDPNGGSEETQYF
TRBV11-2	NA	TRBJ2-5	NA	TGTGCCAGCAGCTTAGCAACTCAGCCCCAAGAGACCCAGTACTTC	CASSLATQPQETQYF
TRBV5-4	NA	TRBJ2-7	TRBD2	TGTGCCAGCACCCGACTAGCGGGGATTGGCGAGCAGTACTTC	CASTRLAGIGEQYF
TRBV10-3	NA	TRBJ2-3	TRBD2	TGTGCCACCATAGTCGGGACTAGCGGCACAGATACGCAGTATTTT	CATIVGTSGTDTQYF
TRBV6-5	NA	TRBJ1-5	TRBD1	TGTGCCAGCAGTCTCGGACAGGCCAATCAGCCCCAGCATTTT	CASSLGQANQPQHF
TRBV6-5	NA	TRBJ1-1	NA	TGTGCCAGCAGTCCGACCCCAAACACTGAAGCTTTCTTT	CASSPTPNTEAFF
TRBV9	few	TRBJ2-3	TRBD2	TGTGCCAGCAGCGTAGAAGGAACGGGGGGGCTTACAGATACGCAGTATTTT	CASSVEGTGGLTDTQYF
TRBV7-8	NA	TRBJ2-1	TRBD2	TGTGCCAGCAGCTTAGGGTTGTCTAGCGGGAACAATGAGCAGTTCTTC	CASSLGLSSGNNEQFF
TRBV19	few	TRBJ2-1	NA	TGTGCCAGTAGTATCGGGACAATCAATGAGCAGTTCTTC	CASSIGTINEQFF
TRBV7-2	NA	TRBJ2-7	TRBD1	TGTGCCAGCAGCTTAGATTGGACAGGGGGTACGAGCTCCTACGAGCAGTACTTC	CASSLDWTGGTSSYEQYF
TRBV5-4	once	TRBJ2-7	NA	TGTGCCAGCAGCTTGGACTACGAGCAGTACTTC	CASSLDYEQYF
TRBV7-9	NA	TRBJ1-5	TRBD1	TGTGCCAGCAGGGGGGAGGGGGCAAGCCAGCCCCAGCATTTT	CASRGEGASQPQHF
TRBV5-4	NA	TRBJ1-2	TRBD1	TGTGCCAGCAAAACCGGGACAGGGGATCGCTACACCTTC	CASKTGTGDRYTF
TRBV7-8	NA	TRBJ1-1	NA	TGTGCCAGCAGCTTAGGGGGGGGGAACACTGAAGCTTTCTTT	CASSLGGGNTEAFF
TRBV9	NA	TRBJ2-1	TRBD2	TGTGCCAGCAGCGGAGAACTAGCGTGGAGATCCTACAATGAGCAGTTCTTC	CASSGELAWRSYNEQFF
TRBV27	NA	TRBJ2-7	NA	TGTGCCAGCAGTCCCCAGGGGTTCTCCTACGAGCAGTACTTC	CASSPQGFSYEQYF
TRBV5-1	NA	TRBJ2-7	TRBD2	TGCGCCAGCCAACCCGGCGCGGGAGACGAGCAGTACTTC	CASQPGAGDEQYF
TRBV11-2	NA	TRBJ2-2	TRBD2	TGTGCCAGCAGCTTAGCGGGAGGGCCGTGGCGCACCGGGGAGCTGTTTTTT	CASSLAGGPWRTGELFF
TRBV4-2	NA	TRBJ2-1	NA	TGTGCCAGCAGCCAAGACCAGGGGACGGTCTACAATGAGCAGTTCTTC	CASSQDQGTVYNEQFF
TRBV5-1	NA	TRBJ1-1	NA	TGCGCCAGCAGCTTGGCAGGGAAAGGTGATGCTTTCTTT	CASSLAGKGDAFF
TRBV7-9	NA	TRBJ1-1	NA	TGTGCCAGCAGCTTTCCCGACTCGGGAAGCACTGAAGCTTTCTTT	CASSFPDSGSTEAFF
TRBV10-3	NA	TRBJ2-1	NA	TGTGCCATCAGTTCAGGTGGTCTCAATGAGCAGTTCTTC	CAISSGGLNEQFF
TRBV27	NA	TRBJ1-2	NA	TGTGCCAGCAGTTTTACCCCACGGGCCTTAACCTCCTACTATGGCTACACCTTC	CASSFTPRALTSYYGYTF
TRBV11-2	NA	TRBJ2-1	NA	TGTGCCAGCAGCTTAGCAGGCAGTCTCAATGAGCAGTTCTTC	CASSLAGSLNEQFF
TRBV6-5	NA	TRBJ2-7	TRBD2	TGTGCCAGCAGTTCGGGGGGGGAGGCCTACGAGCAGTACTTC	CASSSGGEAYEQYF
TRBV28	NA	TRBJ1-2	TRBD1	TGTGCCAGCAGGACAGGGGATCCTGGCTACACCTTC	CASRTGDPGYTF